The next 19 T cell receptor beta chains were all read from a single sample in a study of blood T cell repertoires in COVID-19. The data were produced by immunoSEQ multiplex PCR, yet TCRdb's version contains in-frame clones alone and is incomplete. The sample contains some 240,000 clones, about 80% of which appear only once. The source material was PBMCs or T cells enriched from blood (not recorded which). The receptors derive from a man aged 50 to 60 who had recovered from COVID-19.

The V call is TRBV7-9, the J call TRBJ2-7; 9 positions agree with TRBD2. J gave up 4 bases and V 1 base, and 11 bases lay outside the gene matches. The CDR3 has 17 amino acids. Germline CDR1 and CDR2: SEHNR and FQNEAQ (reference sequence). CDR3 sequence (DNA): TGTGCCAGCAGCTTAGTGTCTCTGAGCGGGGGGTCGTACGAGCAGTACTTC. As protein: CASSLVSLSGGSYEQYF. Full variable domain (missing parts from reference TRBV7-9 and TRBJ2-7): DTGVSQNPRHKITKRGQNVTFRCDPISEHNRLYWYRQTLGQGPEFLTYFQNEAQLEKSRLLSDRFSAERPKGSFSTLEIQRTEQGDSAMYLCASSLVSLSGGSYEQYFGPGTRLTVT.

This clone was detected only once. This chain links TRBV11-3 with TRBJ2-1, with D possibly being TRBD2 (7 bases). In germline, CDR1 is SGHNT, CDR2 YENEEA. CDR3 length: 13 amino acids. The germline V and J ends were trimmed by 8 bases and 5 bases, with 13 bases remaining between them. CDR3 sequence (DNA): TGTGCCAGCCAGAGGGGGACTAACAATGAGCAGTTCTTC. It is translated as CASQRGTNNEQFF.

This clone was detected only a few times. The V call is TRBV28, the J call TRBJ1-5, with TRBD1 matching 8 bases. The CDR3 loop spans 15 amino acids. V was clipped by 7 bases and J by 1 base; unmatched bases: 6. Looked up from germline, CDR1 is MDHEN and CDR2 is SYDVKM. The CDR3 loop reads CASTSGGVSNQPQHF. The CDR3, as DNA: TGTGCCAGCACCTCAGGGGGCGTGAGCAATCAGCCCCAGCATTTT. Complete variable domain (other parts from reference TRBV28 and TRBJ1-5): DVKVTQSSRYLVKRTGEKVFLECVQDMDHENMFWYRQDPGLGLRLIYFSYDVKMKEKGDIPEGYSVSREKKERFSLILESASTNQTSMYLCASTSGGVSNQPQHFGDGTRLSIL.

This clone came up once. The chain couples TRBV10-2 to TRBJ2-7; possible D gene TRBD2, 6 bases. Trimming shortened V by 2 bases and J by 3 bases, and 17 bases separated the two germline ends. The CDR3 runs 16 residues. Germline V gives CDR1 WSHSY, CDR2 SAAADI. Here the CDR3 reads CASSEGGAWTGYEQYF. Here the CDR3 DNA reads TGCGCCAGCAGTGAGGGAGGGGCCTGGACCGGCTACGAGCAGTACTTC.

This clone was counted between two and nine times. The chain joins TRBV27 to TRBJ1-2; no definite D call. From germline, CDR1 is MNHEY and CDR2 SMNVEV (reference sequence). V was pared by 3 bases and J by 8 bases, with 13 bases between. This CDR3 region has 13 residues. The CDR3 DNA follows: TGTGCCAGCAGTTTCGTTGGCGGCTCGGGCTACACCTTC. It is translated as CASSFVGGSGYTF.

This clone is a singleton in its sample. The rearrangement joins TRBV11-3 to TRBJ2-1; 14 bases line up with TRBD2. The CDR3 runs 17 residues. The V gene end was trimmed by 5 bases and the J gene end by 9 bases; junction bases not matched to a gene: 12. Germline V gene data show CDR1 as SGHNT and CDR2 as YENEEA. The CDR3 sequence: CASSLGLAGGVAGEQFF. The CDR3, as DNA: TGTGCCAGCAGCCTCGGACTAGCGGGAGGAGTGGCGGGTGAGCAGTTCTTC. The entire variable domain, with the rest obtained from reference TRBV11-3 and TRBJ2-1, is as follows: EAGVVQSPRYKIIEKKQPVAFWCNPISGHNTLYWYLQNLGQGPELLIRYENEEAVDDSQLPKDRFSAERLKGVDSTLKIQPAELGDSAVYLCASSLGLAGGVAGEQFFGPGTRLTVL.

The chain employs TRBV6-5 and TRBJ1-1; the D is unclear. The V end was cut by 10 bases, the J end by 0 bases, with 18 bases between. Germline V gene lookup returns CDR1 MNHEY and CDR2 SVGAGI. The CDR3 covers 15 residues. The CDR3 sequence is CATTSILTVNTEAFF. CDR3 sequence (DNA): TGTGCCACCACCTCAATCCTCACTGTGAACACTGAAGCTTTCTTT.

The sample holds a few counts of this clone. The gene calls are TRBV29-1 and TRBJ2-7; TRBD1 matches at 8 bases. Unmatched junction bases numbered 4, after V lost 4 bases and J lost 5 bases. This CDR3 spans 12 amino acids. Germline CDR1 and CDR2: SQVTM and ANQGSEA. The CDR3 region is CSVGQGINEQYF. CDR3 nucleotide sequence: TGCAGCGTTGGACAGGGGATCAACGAGCAGTACTTC.

This clone occurred once. This rearrangement joins TRBV19 to TRBJ2-5; TRBD2 aligns across 8 bases. CDR1 is LNHDA and CDR2 is SQIVND in the germline V gene (reference sequence). Losses at the gene ends were 1 base for V and 3 bases for J; bases not matched to a gene: 4. This CDR3 region has 15 residues. DNA for the CDR3: TGTGCCAGTAGTATAGGAGCGGGAGTAGAAGAGACCCAGTACTTC. Its protein is CASSIGAGVEETQYF.

The genes are TRBV29-1 and TRBJ2-3; TRBD2 matches 7 bases. CDR1 is SQVTM, CDR2 ANQGSEA, per germline. The CDR3 totals 15 residues. The J segment lost 2 bases and the V segment lost 3 bases, leaving 8 bases of the junction unmatched. CDR3 coding DNA: TGCAGCGTTGACAGCTCTAGCGGTAACACAGATACGCAGTATTTT. Amino acid sequence: CSVDSSSGNTDTQYF.

This clone has more than one count but fewer than ten. This sequence joins TRBV6-5 and TRBJ1-3; 8 positions match TRBD1. After removal of 7 bases from V and 2 bases from J, the junction contained 4 bases not matched to a gene. The CDR3 has 14 amino acids. Germline lookup yields CDR1 MNHEY and CDR2 SVGAGI. CDR3 in DNA: TGTGCCAGCACCGGACAGGGCCCTGGAAACACCATATATTTT. Its protein is CASTGQGPGNTIYF.

V usage is TRBV7-2 and J usage is TRBJ2-7; 11 bases agree with TRBD1. Germline loops: CDR1 SGHTA, CDR2 FQGNSA. Trimming removed 5 bases from V and 4 bases from J; junction bases left unmatched: 4. This CDR3 is built from 14 residues. The CDR3 sequence is CASSLGQGAYEQYF. CDR3 nucleotides: TGTGCCAGCAGCCTCGGACAGGGGGCGTACGAGCAGTACTTC.

This chain joins TRBV18 and TRBJ2-7; 10 positions match TRBD1. CDR3 length: 13 residues. Trimming took 8 bases from V and 2 from J; bases not matched to a gene: 3. CDR1 KGHSH and CDR2 LQKENI come from the germline V gene. CDR3 nucleotide sequence: TGTGCCAGCGAGGGACAGGGGACCTACGAGCAGTACTTC. As protein: CASEGQGTYEQYF.

The chain carries TRBV13 and TRBJ1-1; D may be TRBD1 (5 bases). CDR3 size: 14 residues. Deletions cut 1 base from V and 8 bases from J, with 14 bases between. Germline CDR1 PRHDT, CDR2 FYEKMQ (reference sequence). CDR3 loop: CASSLAGRVLEAFF. The CDR3 nucleotides read TGTGCCAGCAGCTTAGCAGGGAGGGTTTTGGAAGCTTTCTTT.

This clone was found once. J is TRBJ2-7 and V is TRBV6-1, with 11 bases identical to TRBD2. The CDR3 loop spans 17 amino acids. Trimming at V came to 0 bases and at J to 7 bases, leaving 11 bases not matched to a gene. Germline CDR1 MNHNS, CDR2 SASEGT. The CDR3 reads CASSEARPLAGVGEQYF. The CDR3 nucleotides read TGTGCCAGCAGTGAAGCGAGGCCACTAGCGGGAGTGGGGGAGCAGTACTTC.

This chain joins TRBV7-2 and TRBJ2-7, with a tentative D call TRBD1 (6 bases). Germline CDR1 and CDR2: SGHTA and FQGNSA. V lost 5 bases to trimming and J lost 2 bases, with 19 bases between them. The CDR3 extends over 16 amino acids. The CDR3 region has the DNA TGTGCCAGCAGCCCCCCGGGACAAGGGGGTCCCTACGAGCAGTACTTC. This sequence encodes CASSPPGQGGPYEQYF.

This sequence joins TRBV5-1 and TRBJ2-1; 10 bases line up with TRBD2. CDR3 length: 16 amino acids. Germline CDR1 is SGHRS and CDR2 is YFSETQ. V lost 3 bases and J lost 7; bases outside the gene matches: 10. The CDR3 sequence: CASSWSGGGTANEQFF. The CDR3 nucleotides are TGCGCCAGCAGCTGGAGCGGGGGGGGCACAGCAAATGAGCAGTTCTTC.

The chain carries TRBV24-1 and TRBJ2-3, with unresolved D. The CDR3 is 13 amino acids. Germline V gives CDR1 KGHDR, CDR2 SFDVKD. Deletions cut 4 bases from V and 6 bases from J, with 10 bases between. The CDR3 DNA is TGTGCCACCAGTGACCTGTTTTCCGATACGCAGTATTTT. This codes for CATSDLFSDTQYF.

The chain uses TRBV5-1 and TRBJ2-1, with D perhaps TRBD1 (6 bases). The CDR3 contains 14 residues. Germline lookup yields CDR1 SGHRS and CDR2 YFSETQ. V lost 0 bases and J 3 bases, leaving 7 bases between the germline ends. The CDR3 protein is CASSLGDIYNEQFF. CDR3 nucleotides: TGCGCCAGCAGCTTGGGGGACATCTACAATGAGCAGTTCTTC.